The clone carrying this TCR beta chain was seen at least ten times. Its antigen is unknown. Deletions cut 0 bases from V and 3 bases from J, with 11 bases between. Per the germline V gene, CDR1 is ENHRY and CDR2 is SYGVKD. This CDR3 region has 15 residues. This entry comes from a study of Graves' ophthalmopathy and Graves' hyperthyroidism. Study-level results: This model predicted ophthalmopathy progression (sensitivity roughly 71%, specificity about 72%).

The PBMCs used were ones drawn from approximately 10 ml of fresh peripheral blood. As the template, RNA transcripts were used to amplify TCR beta CDR3 regions. RT-PCR in the first round used HTBI primers; a second-round multiplex PCR followed. Via MiXCR, TCRdb re-called the multiplex PCR reads, giving one row per CDR3 protein. The sample holds 350,000 to 450,000 distinct CDR3 sequences, 21% seen once. V and J are TRBV10-3 and TRBJ1-1; D might be TRBD1 (5 bases). The specimen was peripheral blood. This sequence was found in a young woman with stable Graves' hyperthyroidism. The CDR3 spells CAISESGGVDTEAFF. The CDR3 nucleotides read TGTGCCATCAGTGAGTCAGGAGGGGTGGACACTGAAGCTTTCTTT.